The 23 T cell receptor beta chains reported below all come from one sample, sequenced in a study of T cells after yellow fever vaccination. A single record per CDR3 protein comes from TCRdb applying MiXCR to the 5' RACE reads. This table holds about 63,000 distinct CDR3 sequences, approximately 7% found once. Sequences were derived from CD8+ T cells sorted from PBMCs, sampled 15 days after the yellow fever booster vaccination. These receptors were taken from a man aged 25 to 45 who received the YFV17D yellow fever vaccine.

This clonotype appeared many times. This rearrangement joins TRBV5-1 to TRBJ2-1, with 11 bases lining up with TRBD1. In germline, CDR1 is SGHRS, CDR2 YFSETQ. The CDR3 sequence is 15 residues long. Trimming cost V 4 bases and J 7 bases; bases outside gene matches: 7. The CDR3 DNA reads TGCGCCAGCAGCCAGGGGACAGGGGGATTAAATGAGCAGTTCTTC. This sequence encodes CASSQGTGGLNEQFF.

The V gene is TRBV29-1, the J gene TRBJ1-4; 10 bases match TRBD1. J gave up 5 bases and V 6 bases, and 3 bases lay outside the gene matches. Germline CDR1 and CDR2: SQVTM and ANQGSEA. This CDR3 region has 13 residues. The DNA for the CDR3 is TGCAGCGTACCGGACAGGGGGAATGAAAAACTGTTTTTT. This encodes CSVPDRGNEKLFF.

This clonotype was counted at least ten times. The V and J genes are TRBV4-3 and TRBJ2-2; no definite D call. The CDR3 has 17 residues. Germline V gives CDR1 LGHNA, CDR2 YSLEER. With 3 bases removed from V and 4 bases from J, the gap between germline ends came to 18 bases. For the CDR3, the DNA is TGCGCCAGCAGCCAGCTCCTTCCGGCAGCCACCACCGGGGAGCTGTTTTTT. Protein product: CASSQLLPAATTGELFF.

This clonotype was counted ten times or more. The chain uses TRBV6-1 and TRBJ2-1, with 10 bases fitting TRBD2. CDR1 MNHNS and CDR2 SASEGT come from the germline V gene. The CDR3 length is 16 residues. V was clipped by 6 bases and J by 2 bases; unmatched bases: 7. The DNA of the CDR3 is TGTGCCAGCAGAACCGAGCGGGAGGGCCCCTACAATGAGCAGTTCTTC. It translates to CASRTEREGPYNEQFF.

This clonotype was counted at least ten times. The genes are TRBV18 and TRBJ2-2; perhaps TRBD2 as D (5 bases). CDR3 size: 18 residues. Trimming shortened V by 3 bases and J by 0 bases, and 17 bases separated the two germline ends. Germline V gives CDR1 KGHSH, CDR2 LQKENI. CDR3 in DNA: TGTGCCAGCTCACCTTCAATTTACGAGGGTCCGAACACCGGGGAGCTGTTTTTT. Translating gives CASSPSIYEGPNTGELFF.

Ten or more counts support this clonotype. The CDR3 loop is CAWSGDRAARSVWYF. The CDR3 coding sequence is TGTGCCTGGAGCGGCGATCGAGCCGCTCGCTCGGTCTGGTATTTT. The genes are TRBV30 and TRBJ2-3, with unresolved D. Germline V gene sequence: CDR1 GTSNPN, CDR2 SVGIG (reference sequence). The V end lost 3 bases, the J end lost 14 bases, and 27 bases lay between the germline ends. CDR3 length: 15 amino acids.

This clonotype was counted many times. The genes are TRBV20-1 and TRBJ1-1, with D hard to call. Germline assignment: CDR1 DFQATT and CDR2 SNEGSKA (reference sequence). The CDR3 extends over 11 amino acids. V lost 6 bases and J lost 0, with 5 bases in between. The CDR3 DNA reads as TGCAGTGCGAAGATGAACACTGAAGCTTTCTTT. Its translation is CSAKMNTEAFF.

This clonotype has at least ten counts. The chain employs TRBV20-1 and TRBJ2-2; no definite D call. The CDR3 extends over 16 amino acids. V lost 0 bases and J lost 0, with 11 bases in between. Germline lookup yields CDR1 DFQATT and CDR2 SNEGSKA (reference sequence). The CDR3 DNA reads TGCAGTGCTAGAGATCGGAGCACCTCGAACACCGGGGAGCTGTTTTTT. Protein product: CSARDRSTSNTGELFF.

Comments on this clonotype: A read error may be the cause here, since a much bigger clone is one base away. The genes are TRBV10-3 and TRBJ1-1; TRBD1 aligns across 8 bases. Trimming cost V 10 bases and J 3 bases; bases outside gene matches: 7. CDR1 and CDR2 from the germline V gene are ENHRY and SYGVKD. The CDR3 is made up of 13 amino acids. This chain's CDR3 is CATKTGEDTEAFF. Written as DNA, the CDR3 is TGTGCCACCAAGACAGGGGAGGACACTGAAGCTTTCTTT.

This clonotype was picked up a small number of times. V and J are TRBV28 and TRBJ2-1; the D gene is possibly TRBD2 (6 bases). Germline V gene data show CDR1 as MDHEN and CDR2 as SYDVKM. The length of the CDR3 is 17 residues. V was pared by 1 base and J by 7 bases, with 20 bases between. The CDR3: CASSLYRGGIPQNEQFF. DNA of the CDR3: TGTGCCAGCAGTTTATATAGGGGCGGGATCCCACAGAATGAGCAGTTCTTC. Together with reference TRBV28 and TRBJ2-1, the CDR3 gives the full variable domain: DVKVTQSSRYLVKRTGEKVFLECVQDMDHENMFWYRQDPGLGLRLIYFSYDVKMKEKGDIPEGYSVSREKKERFSLILESASTNQTSMYLCASSLYRGGIPQNEQFFGPGTRLTVL.

The chain joins TRBV12-3 or TRBV12-4 to TRBJ1-5; 9 bases agree with TRBD1. V was pared by 3 bases and J by 7 bases, with 13 bases of the junction left unmatched. This CDR3 comprises 17 residues. CDR3 bases: TGTGCCAGCAGTTTCGAAATGGGACAGGGACTCAACCAGCCCCAGCATTTT. It specifies CASSFEMGQGLNQPQHF.

A note on this clonotype: At one boundary the junction diverges from the germline segment, which might be a read error. V usage is TRBV20-1 and J usage is TRBJ2-7; 9 nucleotides match TRBD2. The CDR3 covers 17 residues. CDR1 is DFQATT and CDR2 is SNEGSKA in the germline V gene (reference sequence). The DNA of the CDR3 is TGCTGTGCTAGAGATATGGATAGCGGGAGACCTTCCTACGAGCAGTACTTC. This sequence encodes CCARDMDSGRPSYEQYF.

The CDR3 spells CSAPFEGDYTEAFF. CDR3 nucleotide sequence: TGCAGTGCCCCGTTTGAGGGGGACTACACTGAAGCTTTCTTT. V usage is TRBV20-1 and J usage is TRBJ1-1; D possibly corresponds to TRBD1 (6 bases). V lost 6 bases to trimming and J lost 3 bases, with 17 bases between them. This CDR3 comprises 14 residues. Looked up from germline, CDR1 is DFQATT and CDR2 is SNEGSKA (reference sequence).

The table lists this clonotype with many counts. The chain is built from TRBV5-6 and TRBJ2-1; 7 bases map to TRBD1. Trimming removed 1 base from V and 6 bases from J; junction bases left unmatched: 13. There are 17 residues in the CDR3. Germline values: CDR1 SGHDT, CDR2 YYEEEE. CDR3 protein: CASSLNADRDPVNEQFF. CDR3 nucleotide sequence: TGTGCCAGCAGCTTGAACGCCGACAGGGACCCGGTCAATGAGCAGTTCTTC.

In this sample, this clonotype turned up many times. The rearrangement uses TRBV12-3 or TRBV12-4 and TRBJ2-1; possible D gene TRBD2, 6 bases. This CDR3 comprises 15 residues. Trimming took 5 bases from V and 5 from J, leaving 16 bases between them. In nucleotides, the CDR3 is TGTGCCAGCAGTCCTTACGGGGGAGCGAACAATGAGCAGTTCTTC. This gives the protein CASSPYGGANNEQFF.

This clonotype has at least ten counts. The rearrangement joins TRBV29-1 to TRBJ2-1; TRBD1 is a possible D gene (5 bases). Deletions cut 7 bases from V and 3 bases from J, with 13 bases between. In germline, CDR1 is SQVTM, CDR2 ANQGSEA. The CDR3 is 13 residues long. CDR3 nucleotide sequence: TGCAGCGGAGCTGAAGGGGACTACAATGAGCAGTTCTTC. This encodes CSGAEGDYNEQFF.

This clonotype appeared a single time. A much larger clonotype is one base distant, so this may be a read error. V is TRBV7-9 and J is TRBJ2-7; D is ambiguous. This CDR3 has 12 amino acids. Trimming left V 4 bases short and J 2 bases short, with 6 bases between. Germline loops: CDR1 SEHNR, CDR2 FQNEAQ (reference sequence). Here the CDR3 reads CASSYRPYEQYF. CDR3 DNA sequence: TGTGCCAGCAGCTATCGCCCCTACGAGCAGTACTTC. Based on the CDR3 plus reference TRBV7-9 and TRBJ2-7, the full variable domain is DTGVSQNPRHKITKRGQNVTFRCDPISEHNRLYWYRQTLGQGPEFLTYFQNEAQLEKSRLLSDRFSAERPKGSFSTLEIQRTEQGDSAMYLCASSYRPYEQYFGPGTRLTVT.

V gene TRBV25-1 combines with J gene TRBJ2-1; D tentatively fits TRBD1 or TRBD2 (6 bases each). Germline V gene sequence: CDR1 MGHDK, CDR2 SYGVNS. Trimming took 3 bases from V and 12 from J, leaving 15 bases between them. The CDR3 spans 13 residues. The CDR3: CASSEGEGGGQFF. The CDR3 DNA follows: TGTGCCAGCAGTGAGGGGGAAGGAGGGGGGCAGTTCTTC.

The genes are TRBV9 and TRBJ2-6; 8 bases are shared with TRBD1. J gave up 2 bases and V 3 bases, and 1 base lay outside the gene matches. There are 15 residues in the CDR3. Looked up from germline, CDR1 is SGDLS and CDR2 is YYNGEE. The CDR3 DNA is TGTGCCAGCAGCGCGGACAGGGCTGGGGCCAACGTCCTGACTTTC. This encodes CASSADRAGANVLTF. Full variable domain (remainder filled in from reference TRBV9 and TRBJ2-6): DSGVTQTPKHLITATGQRVTLRCSPRSGDLSVYWYQQSLDQGLQFLIQYYNGEERAKGNILERFSAQQFPDLHSELNLSSLELGDSALYFCASSADRAGANVLTFGAGSRLTVL.

This clonotype has at least ten counts. CDR3: CASSPGPKGGYEQYF. The CDR3 DNA follows: TGCGCCAGCAGTCCAGGGCCGAAGGGAGGTTACGAGCAGTACTTC. The chain is built from TRBV4-1 and TRBJ2-7; tentatively, D is TRBD2 (6 bases). CDR3 size: 15 residues. Germline V gene sequence: CDR1 MGHRA, CDR2 YSYEKL. Between the trimmed V and J ends, which lost 6 bases and 4 bases, there was a span of 19 bases.

Ten or more counts support this clonotype. The chain couples TRBV6-5 to TRBJ2-7, with D uncertain. The CDR3 consists of 15 residues. Per the germline V gene, CDR1 is MNHEY and CDR2 is SVGAGI. The germline V and J ends were trimmed by 2 bases and 4 bases, with 15 bases remaining between them. The CDR3 loop is CASSYAWGSMYEQYF. CDR3 DNA sequence: TGTGCCAGCAGTTACGCGTGGGGAAGTATGTACGAGCAGTACTTC.

The table lists this clonotype with many counts. This chain links TRBV11-3 with TRBJ2-1; 7 bases match TRBD1. V gave up 5 bases and J gave up 1 base; unmatched junction bases: 5. The germline V gene has CDR1 SGHNT and CDR2 YENEEA. CDR3 size: 15 residues. The chain's CDR3 is CASSPTGVSYNEQFF. In DNA form, the CDR3 reads TGTGCCAGCAGCCCCACAGGGGTATCCTACAATGAGCAGTTCTTC.

This clonotype has just one count. Being one base from a much bigger clone, this may be a read error. The genes are TRBV7-9 and TRBJ2-4; D perhaps matches TRBD2 (5 bases). The length of the CDR3 is 16 residues. Looked up from germline, CDR1 is SEHNR and CDR2 is FQNEAQ (reference sequence). Trimming removed 0 bases from V and 3 bases from J, with 12 bases in between. DNA of the CDR3: TGTGCCAGCAGCTTAGCCGCTCTGGGAGTCAAAAACATTCAGTACTTC. Its translation is CASSLAALGVKNIQYF.